This is a list of T cell receptor beta chains from one sample in a study of blood T cell repertoires in COVID-19. Assay: immunoSEQ multiplex PCR; the TCRdb copy retains only in-frame clones and omits some. In the table there are about 340,000 clones, about 92% of which are singletons. Sequencing was done on a sample of PBMCs or T cells enriched from blood (not recorded which). These receptors all come from a woman in her thirties who had recovered from COVID-19. Both conserved end residues are part of each CDR3. A D gene is named only where the DNA matches it firmly. For some rows the clone size is stated as once, few or many, or as a class when expanded; others skip it.

CDR3,DNA,size,D,J,V
CASSTGQSYEQYF,TGTGCCAGCAGCACGGGACAATCCTACGAGCAGTACTTC,NA,NA,TRBJ2-7,TRBV7-2
CASRTGGSGGNQPQHF,TGTGCCAGCAGGACAGGGGGCAGCGGGGGCAATCAGCCCCAGCATTTT,NA,TRBD1,TRBJ1-5,TRBV2
CAISDSLRETQYF,TGTGCCATCAGTGACTCCTTACGGGAGACCCAGTACTTC,NA,NA,TRBJ2-5,TRBV10-3
CASSLTLAGGPSINEQFF,TGTGCCAGCAGCCTAACCCTAGCGGGGGGCCCGTCGATCAATGAGCAGTTCTTC,NA,TRBD2,TRBJ2-1,TRBV7-4
CASSSQGAADTGELFF,TGTGCCAGCAGTTCACAGGGGGCCGCGGACACCGGGGAGCTGTTTTTT,NA,TRBD1,TRBJ2-2,TRBV6-5
CSASAPQVGLNEQFF,TGCAGTGCTAGTGCCCCACAGGTGGGCCTGAATGAGCAGTTCTTC,NA,NA,TRBJ2-1,TRBV20-1
CASSLWTGGGGYTF,TGTGCCAGCAGTTTATGGACAGGGGGCGGTGGCTACACCTTC,NA,TRBD1,TRBJ1-2,TRBV28
CASSETGGQETQYF,TGTGCCAGCAGCGAGACAGGGGGTCAAGAGACCCAGTACTTC,NA,TRBD1,TRBJ2-5,TRBV7-3
CAWSASGTEAFF,TGTGCCTGGAGTGCCTCGGGGACTGAAGCTTTCTTT,NA,NA,TRBJ1-1,TRBV30
CATSDLGVGLNNEQFF,TGTGCCACCAGTGATTTGGGCGTGGGGCTAAACAATGAGCAGTTCTTC,NA,NA,TRBJ2-1,TRBV24-1
CASRLAGTNTGELFF,TGTGCCAGTCGTCTAGCGGGGACGAACACCGGGGAGCTGTTTTTT,NA,TRBD2,TRBJ2-2,TRBV27
CSASLGGTGAYEQYF,TGCAGTGCTAGTCTGGGCGGGACAGGGGCCTACGAGCAGTACTTC,NA,TRBD1,TRBJ2-7,TRBV20-1
CSAGGAGEQYF,TGCAGTGCAGGGGGCGCGGGGGAGCAGTACTTC,NA,NA,TRBJ2-7,TRBV20-1
CASSILGLQETQYF,TGTGCCAGTAGTATATTGGGACTTCAAGAGACCCAGTACTTC,NA,NA,TRBJ2-5,TRBV19
CASRPPGLQETQYF,TGTGCCAGCAGACCACCGGGACTACAAGAGACCCAGTACTTC,NA,TRBD2,TRBJ2-5,TRBV7-2
CSVVDRADYGYTF,TGCAGCGTTGTTGACAGGGCAGATTATGGCTACACCTTC,NA,TRBD1,TRBJ1-2,TRBV29-1
CASSWGTVPEKLFF,TGCGCCAGCAGCTGGGGGACAGTTCCGGAAAAACTGTTTTTT,NA,TRBD1,TRBJ1-4,TRBV5-1
CASSLMGQEAFF,TGTGCCAGCAGCTTGATGGGACAGGAAGCTTTCTTT,NA,TRBD1,TRBJ1-1,TRBV5-4
CASSPSRNYGYTF,TGTGCCAGCAGCCCCTCGCGGAACTATGGCTACACCTTC,NA,NA,TRBJ1-2,TRBV28
CASKRDRRSAYNEQFF,TGTGCCAGCAAAAGGGATCGGAGGAGTGCCTACAATGAGCAGTTCTTC,NA,NA,TRBJ2-1,TRBV21-1
CASSPGRNEKLFF,TGTGCCAGCAGCCCAGGGAGGAATGAAAAACTGTTTTTT,NA,NA,TRBJ1-4,TRBV7-9
CASSPTGDYGYTF,TGTGCCAGCAGCCCAACAGGGGACTATGGCTACACCTTC,NA,TRBD1,TRBJ1-2,TRBV11-3
CASSLDREETQYF,TGTGCCAGCAGCTTAGACAGGGAAGAGACCCAGTACTTC,NA,NA,TRBJ2-5,TRBV7-2
CASTPRTAGLVNTEAFF,TGTGCCAGCACCCCACGAACGGCAGGACTCGTGAACACTGAAGCTTTCTTT,NA,NA,TRBJ1-1,TRBV6-2/TRBV6-3
CASSGDRENGYTF,TGTGCCAGCAGTGGGGACAGGGAAAACGGCTACACCTTC,NA,TRBD1,TRBJ1-2,TRBV2
CASSVAGGGYNEQFF,TGTGCCAGCAGCGTAGCCGGGGGGGGATACAATGAGCAGTTCTTC,NA,TRBD2,TRBJ2-1,TRBV9
CASSFDGGSYEQYF,TGTGCCAGCAGTTTCGACGGGGGATCCTACGAGCAGTACTTC,NA,NA,TRBJ2-7,TRBV28
CASSPPTSGRGSEQFF,TGTGCCAGCAGCCCACCTACTAGCGGGAGAGGGAGTGAGCAGTTCTTC,NA,TRBD2,TRBJ2-1,TRBV7-9
CASSFRDSYNEQFF,TGTGCCAGCAGCTTCCGGGACAGCTACAATGAGCAGTTCTTC,NA,TRBD1,TRBJ2-1,TRBV13
CASRGAHNEQFF,TGTGCCAGCAGGGGAGCCCACAATGAGCAGTTCTTC,NA,NA,TRBJ2-1,TRBV7-9
CASSLNRDRGPGGYTF,TGTGCCAGCAGTCTCAACCGGGACAGGGGCCCCGGTGGCTACACCTTC,NA,TRBD1,TRBJ1-2,TRBV27
CASTPGTGGAYEQYF,TGTGCCAGTACCCCCGGGACAGGGGGAGCCTACGAGCAGTACTTC,NA,TRBD1,TRBJ2-7,TRBV28
CASSETPSGETQYF,TGTGCCAGCAGTGAAACCCCTAGCGGGGAGACCCAGTACTTC,NA,TRBD2,TRBJ2-5,TRBV9
CASSYGGQPQHF,TGTGCCAGCAGTTATGGCGGTCAGCCCCAGCATTTT,NA,NA,TRBJ1-5,TRBV6-5
CASRPGQVGAQYF,TGTGCCAGCAGACCCGGTCAGGTAGGGGCCCAGTACTTC,NA,NA,TRBJ2-5,TRBV28
CASSPGTAESLHF,TGTGCCAGCAGCCCTGGGACTGCCGAGAGCCTCCACTTT,NA,NA,TRBJ1-6,TRBV7-2
CASSFHGSYEQYF,TGTGCCAGCAGTTTCCACGGCTCCTACGAGCAGTACTTC,few,NA,TRBJ2-7,TRBV12-3/TRBV12-4
CASSRSGGNTDTQYF,TGTGCCAGCAGCCGATCGGGGGGAAACACAGATACGCAGTATTTT,NA,TRBD2,TRBJ2-3,TRBV11-2
CSVTTGDTQYF,TGCAGCGTGACGACGGGAGATACGCAGTATTTT,NA,NA,TRBJ2-3,TRBV29-1
CASRTYRDEQYF,TGTGCCAGCAGGACGTACAGGGACGAGCAGTACTTC,NA,NA,TRBJ2-7,TRBV6-6
CASTRTGKEETQYF,TGTGCCAGCACCAGGACAGGGAAGGAGGAGACCCAGTACTTC,once,TRBD1,TRBJ2-5,TRBV6-5
CSADSYGYTF,TGCAGTGCAGACAGCTATGGCTACACCTTC,NA,NA,TRBJ1-2,TRBV20-1
CASSPSGQGNQPQHF,TGTGCCAGCAGCCCTTCTGGACAGGGCAATCAGCCCCAGCATTTT,few,TRBD1,TRBJ1-5,TRBV3-1/TRBV3-2
CASSPPAVNTEAFF,TGTGCCAGCAGCCCCCCCGCAGTGAACACTGAAGCTTTCTTT,NA,NA,TRBJ1-1,TRBV28
CASSSSLERNEQFF,TGTGCCAGCAGCTCCTCGTTGGAGCGGAATGAGCAGTTCTTC,NA,NA,TRBJ2-1,TRBV11-3
CASGLGTATTGELFF,TGTGCCAGCGGTTTGGGGACAGCTACAACCGGGGAGCTGTTTTTT,NA,TRBD1,TRBJ2-2,TRBV7-3
CASSLTGTGGGTDTQYF,TGTGCCAGCAGCCTCACCGGGACAGGGGGGGGCACAGATACGCAGTATTTT,NA,TRBD1,TRBJ2-3,TRBV3-1/TRBV3-2
CASSLKTSGGYEQYF,TGTGCCAGCAGCTTAAAGACTAGCGGGGGCTACGAGCAGTACTTC,NA,TRBD2,TRBJ2-7,TRBV11-3
CASSRPPGTTYVF,TGTGCCAGCAGCCGACCCCCCGGGACTACTTACGTCTTC,NA,TRBD2,TRBJ2-1,TRBV27
CASSYRESDYEQYF,TGCGCCAGCAGCTACCGGGAGAGCGACTACGAGCAGTACTTC,NA,NA,TRBJ2-7,TRBV4-3
CASSLDRTSGSRGYNEQFF,TGTGCCAGCAGCTTAGATCGGACTAGCGGGAGTAGAGGGTACAATGAGCAGTTCTTC,NA,TRBD2,TRBJ2-1,TRBV11-2